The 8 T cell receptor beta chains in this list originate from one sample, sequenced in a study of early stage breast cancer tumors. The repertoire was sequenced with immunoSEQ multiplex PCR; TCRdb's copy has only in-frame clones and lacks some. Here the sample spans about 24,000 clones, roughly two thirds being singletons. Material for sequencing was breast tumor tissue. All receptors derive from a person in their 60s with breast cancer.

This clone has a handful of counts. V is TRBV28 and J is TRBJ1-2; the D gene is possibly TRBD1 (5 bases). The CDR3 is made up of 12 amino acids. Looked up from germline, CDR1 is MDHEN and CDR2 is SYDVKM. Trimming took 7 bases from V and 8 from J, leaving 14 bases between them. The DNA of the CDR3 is TGTGCCAGCATGCACAGGTCCGGGGGCTACACCTTC. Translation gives CASMHRSGGYTF.

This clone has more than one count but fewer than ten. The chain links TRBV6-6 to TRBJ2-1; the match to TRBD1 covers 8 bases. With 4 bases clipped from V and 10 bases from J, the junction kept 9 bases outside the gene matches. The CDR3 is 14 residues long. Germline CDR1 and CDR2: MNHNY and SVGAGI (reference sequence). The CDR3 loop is CASSSGQGTGEQFF. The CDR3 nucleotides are TGTGCCAGCAGTTCCGGACAGGGCACAGGAGAGCAGTTCTTC.

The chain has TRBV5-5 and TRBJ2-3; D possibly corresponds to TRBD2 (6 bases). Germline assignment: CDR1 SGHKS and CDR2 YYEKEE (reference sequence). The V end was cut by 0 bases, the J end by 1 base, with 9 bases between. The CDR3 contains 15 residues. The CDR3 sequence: CASSLGPGGTDTQYF. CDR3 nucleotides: TGTGCCAGCAGCTTGGGGCCGGGAGGCACAGATACGCAGTATTTT.

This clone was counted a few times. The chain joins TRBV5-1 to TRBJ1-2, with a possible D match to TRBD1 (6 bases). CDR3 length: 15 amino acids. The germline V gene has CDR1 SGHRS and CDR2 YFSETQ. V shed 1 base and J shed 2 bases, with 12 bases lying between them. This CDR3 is CASSLRGGDNYGYTF. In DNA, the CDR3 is TGCGCCAGCAGCTTGAGAGGGGGGGACAACTATGGCTACACCTTC.

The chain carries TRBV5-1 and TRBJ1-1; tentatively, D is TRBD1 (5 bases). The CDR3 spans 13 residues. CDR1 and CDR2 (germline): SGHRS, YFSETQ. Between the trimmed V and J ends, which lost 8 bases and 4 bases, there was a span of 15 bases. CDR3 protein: CARTLPGGTEAFF. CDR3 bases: TGCGCCAGGACGTTACCGGGGGGCACTGAAGCTTTCTTT.

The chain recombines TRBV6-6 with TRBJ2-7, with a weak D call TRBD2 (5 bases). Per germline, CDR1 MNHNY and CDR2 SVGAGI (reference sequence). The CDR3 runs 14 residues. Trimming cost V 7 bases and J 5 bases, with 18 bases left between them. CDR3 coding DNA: TGTGCCAGCACCCGCTCGTCGGGGTTGAACGAGCAGTACTTC. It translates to CASTRSSGLNEQYF.

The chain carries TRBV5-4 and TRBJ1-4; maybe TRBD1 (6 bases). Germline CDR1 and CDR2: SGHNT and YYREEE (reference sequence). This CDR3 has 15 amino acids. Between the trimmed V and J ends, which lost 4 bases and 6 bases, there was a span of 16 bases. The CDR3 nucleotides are TGTGCCAGCAGCAAAAACAGGGCTTTGGATGAAAAACTGTTTTTT. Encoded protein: CASSKNRALDEKLFF.

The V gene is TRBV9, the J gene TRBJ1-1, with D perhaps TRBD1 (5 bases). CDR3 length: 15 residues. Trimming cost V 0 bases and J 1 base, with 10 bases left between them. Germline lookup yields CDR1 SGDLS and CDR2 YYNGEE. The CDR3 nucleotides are TGTGCCAGCAGCGTAGGGACACTGGGGAACACTGAAGCTTTCTTT. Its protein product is CASSVGTLGNTEAFF. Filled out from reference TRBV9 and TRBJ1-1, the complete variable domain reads DSGVTQTPKHLITATGQRVTLRCSPRSGDLSVYWYQQSLDQGLQFLIQYYNGEERAKGNILERFSAQQFPDLHSELNLSSLELGDSALYFCASSVGTLGNTEAFFGQGTRLTVV.